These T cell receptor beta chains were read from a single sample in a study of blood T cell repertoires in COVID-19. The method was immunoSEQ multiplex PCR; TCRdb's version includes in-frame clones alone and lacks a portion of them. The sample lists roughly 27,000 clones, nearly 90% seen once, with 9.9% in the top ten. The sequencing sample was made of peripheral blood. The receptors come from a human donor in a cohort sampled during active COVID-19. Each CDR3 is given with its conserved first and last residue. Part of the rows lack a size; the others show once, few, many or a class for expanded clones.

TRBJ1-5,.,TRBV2,CASSEVNQPQHF
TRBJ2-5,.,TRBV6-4,CASSPGLAGGPHGTQYF
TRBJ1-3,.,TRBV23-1,CASSQSRVKASGNTIYF
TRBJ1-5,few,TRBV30,CAWSVGGNNQPQHF
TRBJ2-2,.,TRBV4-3,CASSQDGEQHGELFF
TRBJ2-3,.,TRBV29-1,CSVASGSWTDTQYF
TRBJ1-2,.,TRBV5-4,CASSMGQDFYGYTF
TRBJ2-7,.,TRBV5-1,CASSLPGTRHEQYF
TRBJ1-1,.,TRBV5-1,CASSTGTGWDTEAFF
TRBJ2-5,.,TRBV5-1,CASSWGDRVYETQYF
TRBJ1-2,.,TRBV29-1,CSVDKGYYGYTF
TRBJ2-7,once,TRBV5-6,CASSFGVNLGGNYEQYF
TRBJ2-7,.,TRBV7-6,CASSSLGYEQYF
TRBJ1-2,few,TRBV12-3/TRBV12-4,CASSHLSRDGYTF
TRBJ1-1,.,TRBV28,CASSFSVTEAFF
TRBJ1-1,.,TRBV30,CAWTDNPNTEAFF
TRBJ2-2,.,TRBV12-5,CASGTGGQNTGELFF
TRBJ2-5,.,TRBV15,CATSRDIETQYF
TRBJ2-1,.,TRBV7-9,CASSYPRSSYNEQFF
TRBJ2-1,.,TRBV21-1,CASSKAFARIHGNEQFF
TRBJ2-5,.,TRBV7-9,CASSIPGAQETQYF
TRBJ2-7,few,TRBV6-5,CASSSRTGTEQYF
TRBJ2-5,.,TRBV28,CASRLGTGRGQETQYF
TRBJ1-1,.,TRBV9,CASSGAGNTEAFF
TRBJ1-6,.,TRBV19,CASSIGQGDNSPLHF
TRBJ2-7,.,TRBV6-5,CASSPLDRGPYEQYF
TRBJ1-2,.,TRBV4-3,CASSQERAGAGGYTF
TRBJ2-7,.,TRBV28,CASSPRPSWPEQYF
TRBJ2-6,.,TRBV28,CASSPIDGGDWSGANVLTF
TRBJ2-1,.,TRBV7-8,CASRRTGEAYNEQFF
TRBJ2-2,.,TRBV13,CASSLGAEGGTGELFF
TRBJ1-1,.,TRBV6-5,CASRQGMGTEAFF
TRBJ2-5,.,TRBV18,CASSLGLADQETQYF
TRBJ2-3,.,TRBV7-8,CASSPTSGGSTDTQYF
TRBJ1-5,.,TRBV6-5,CASIRTGSDQPQHF
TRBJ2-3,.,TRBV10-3,CAIGGGSTDTQYF
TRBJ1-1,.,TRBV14,CASSQTPTQGNTEAFF
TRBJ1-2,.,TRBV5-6,CASSLRGYGYTF
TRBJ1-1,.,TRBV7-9,CASLRLPDTEAFF
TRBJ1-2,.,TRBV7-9,CASRSEGGYGYTF
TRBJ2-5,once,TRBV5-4,CASSLTSGVKTQYF
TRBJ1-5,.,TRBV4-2,CASSQSREQAQHF
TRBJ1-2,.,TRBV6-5,CASSYSTGSGKGYTF
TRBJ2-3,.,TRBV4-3,CASSQGSRAGARTDTQYF
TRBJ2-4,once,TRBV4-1,CASSQDPENIQYF
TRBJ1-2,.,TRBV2,CASRLSRTGESGYTF
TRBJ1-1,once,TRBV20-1,CSAKAGTEAFF